The 5 T cell receptor beta chains reported below all come from one sample, sequenced in a study of Graves' ophthalmopathy and Graves' hyperthyroidism. RNA transcripts served as template for amplifying TCR beta CDR3 sequences. HTBI primers primed a first-round RT-PCR, and a second-round multiplex PCR followed. Each CDR3 protein gets one entry after TCRdb re-called the multiplex PCR reads with MiXCR. The data show roughly 400,000 distinct CDR3 sequences, about a sixth seen once. The sequenced sample consisted of peripheral blood. The receptors originated from a woman aged 18-29 years with Graves' ophthalmopathy.

This clonotype showed up many times. This chain joins TRBV11-2 and TRBJ2-2; D possibly uses TRBD1 or TRBD2 (5 bases each). CDR1 is SGHAT, CDR2 FQNNGV, per germline. Trimming took 1 base from V and 5 from J, leaving 17 bases between them. The CDR3 is 17 residues long. The CDR3 is CASSLVVGVVLTGELFF. DNA for the CDR3: TGTGCCAGCAGCTTAGTAGTGGGGGTAGTTCTGACCGGGGAGCTGTTTTTT.

There are many counts of this clonotype. The chain recombines TRBV5-1 with TRBJ2-7, with D perhaps matching TRBD1 (6 bases). This CDR3 has 14 amino acids. From germline, CDR1 is SGHRS and CDR2 YFSETQ. Trimming took off 0 bases at V and 5 bases at J, with 12 bases between the two ends. The CDR3, as DNA: TGCGCCAGCAGCTTGGCAAGGGGGATGGACGAGCAGTACTTC. Translation gives CASSLARGMDEQYF.

Many counts were recorded for this clonotype. The V gene is TRBV10-3, the J gene TRBJ1-2; tentative D call: TRBD1 (5 bases). The CDR3 contains 15 residues. V lost 5 bases and J 3 bases, leaving 16 bases between the germline ends. In germline, CDR1 is ENHRY, CDR2 SYGVKD. The DNA for the CDR3 is TGTGCCATCAGTAACCCGGAGGAGGGGTACTATGGCTACACCTTC. Residues: CAISNPEEGYYGYTF.

The chain recombines TRBV6-1 with TRBJ1-1; possibly TRBD1 for D (6 bases). Per germline, CDR1 MNHNS and CDR2 SASEGT. Trimming shortened V by 6 bases and J by 0 bases, and 14 bases separated the two germline ends. This CDR3 region has 15 residues. In DNA, the CDR3 is TGTGCCAGCAGGCAGAGGACAGCCTTGAACACTGAAGCTTTCTTT. Its protein is CASRQRTALNTEAFF.

In this sample, this clonotype turned up many times. The chain recombines TRBV20-1 with TRBJ1-2; D call uncertain. Trimming removed 1 base from V and 5 bases from J, with 11 bases in between. Looked up from germline, CDR1 is DFQATT and CDR2 is SNEGSKA (reference sequence). CDR3 size: 13 residues. This CDR3 reads CSARVTTAYGYTF. CDR3 nucleotides: TGCAGTGCTAGAGTCACTACGGCGTATGGCTACACCTTC.